This T cell receptor (beta chain) was obtained from a study of STAT5B mutations in CD4+ large granular lymphocyte leukemia. Sequencing was at survey level. Libraries were prepared by immunoSEQ multiplex PCR; TCRdb keeps only in-frame clonotypes and omits some of them. The table has roughly 36,000 clones, about 91% seen once. In the case of this clone: Its antigen is undetermined.

Study-level findings and limits: The CD4+ versus CD8+ T-LGLL clonality difference may reflect limited sample size.

The TCR sequence derives from a human donor in good health. Sequencing input: CD4+ T cells from blood buffy coats.

The CDR3 region has the DNA TGTGCCAGCAGCCGAGGGTTGGGCAGTGGGGTCCAAGAGACCCAGTACTTC. Protein: CASSRGLGSGVQETQYF. The rearrangement links TRBV7-9 to TRBJ2-5, with a tentative D call TRBD2 (5 bases). Trimming left V 5 bases short and J 1 base short, with 20 bases between. The germline CDR1 and CDR2 sequences are SEHNR and FQNEAQ (reference sequence). This CDR3 contains 17 residues.